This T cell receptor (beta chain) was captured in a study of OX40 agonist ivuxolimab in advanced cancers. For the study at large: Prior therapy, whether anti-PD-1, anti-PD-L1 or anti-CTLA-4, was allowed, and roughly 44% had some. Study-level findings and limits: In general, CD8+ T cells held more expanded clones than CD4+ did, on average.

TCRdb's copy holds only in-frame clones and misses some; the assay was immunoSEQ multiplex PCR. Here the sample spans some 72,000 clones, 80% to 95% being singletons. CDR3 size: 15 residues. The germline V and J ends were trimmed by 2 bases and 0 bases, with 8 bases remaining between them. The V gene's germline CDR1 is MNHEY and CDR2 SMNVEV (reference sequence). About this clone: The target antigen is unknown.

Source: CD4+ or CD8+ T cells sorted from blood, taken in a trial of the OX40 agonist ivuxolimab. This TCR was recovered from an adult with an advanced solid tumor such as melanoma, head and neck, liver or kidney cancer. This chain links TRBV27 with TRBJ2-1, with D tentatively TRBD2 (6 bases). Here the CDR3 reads CASSLTGSSYNEQFF. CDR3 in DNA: TGTGCCAGCAGTTTAACCGGGAGCTCCTACAATGAGCAGTTCTTC.